The 31 T cell receptor beta chains below come from one sample, sequenced in a study of T cell responses to AZD1222 COVID-19 vaccine (dated by TCRdb to 2020 to 2023). What this sample's time point label stands for: about 28 days (+/-7) after the second vaccine dose. Library preparation employed the immunoSEQ multiplex PCR assay. The table comes from immuneACCESS by way of TCRdb, which keeps in-frame sequences with V and J called. Part of the clones is missing from these tables; in studies checked, under half for an unresolved V gene and the rest for unknown reasons. The sample yields roughly 80,000 clones; about 91% were counted once. Around 8% of the sample goes to the ten largest clones. The sample was peripheral blood, taken 28 days after the second AZD1222 dose. These receptor sequences come from an adult who received the AZD1222 COVID-19 vaccine.

This clone was picked up a small number of times. The chain couples TRBV11-2 to TRBJ1-5; D may be TRBD1 (5 bases). Germline V lookup: CDR1 SGHAT, CDR2 FQNNGV. Trimming took 3 bases from V and 4 from J, leaving 13 bases between them. The CDR3 is made up of 15 amino acids. The CDR3 protein is CASSLGQGANQPQHF. The CDR3 DNA reads TGTGCCAGCAGCTTGGGTCAGGGTGCAAATCAGCCCCAGCATTTT.

The chain recombines TRBV4-2 with TRBJ2-7; 15 positions match TRBD2. Trimming at V came to 4 bases and at J to 6 bases, leaving 7 bases not matched to a gene. The CDR3 is 16 amino acids. Germline loops: CDR1 LGHNA, CDR2 YNFKEQ. The CDR3, as DNA: TGTGCCAGCAGCCTCTGGACTAGCGGGAGGGCCCTCGAGCAGTACTTC. This encodes CASSLWTSGRALEQYF.

The chain has TRBV29-1 and TRBJ2-3; weak D call: TRBD2 (6 bases). The germline V gene encodes CDR1 SQVTM and CDR2 ANQGSEA. CDR3 length equals 14 residues. With 4 bases removed from V and 2 bases from J, the gap between germline ends came to 13 bases. The CDR3 loop reads CSVGRGEVTDTQYF. For the CDR3, the DNA is TGCAGCGTTGGACGAGGGGAGGTCACAGATACGCAGTATTTT.

For the CDR3, the DNA is TGTGCCACCAGCGGCAGGTACTCCTACAATGAGCAGTTCTTC. This translates into CATSGRYSYNEQFF. The chain uses TRBV24-1 and TRBJ2-1; D unresolved. Germline CDR1 and CDR2: KGHDR and SFDVKD. Trimming left V 7 bases short and J 0 bases short, with 9 bases between. The CDR3 has 14 amino acids.

CDR3 region: CASSTSSGRWNEQFF. In nucleotides, the CDR3 is TGTGCCAGTAGTACATCTAGCGGGAGGTGGAATGAGCAGTTCTTC. This chain connects TRBV19 to TRBJ2-1; 11 positions match TRBD2. The V segment lost 4 bases and the J segment 7 bases; nucleotides outside the gene matches: 6. The V gene's germline CDR1 is LNHDA and CDR2 SQIVND (reference sequence). The CDR3 contains 15 residues.

The chain links TRBV28 to TRBJ2-2; TRBD2 might be the D (6 bases). This CDR3 has 15 amino acids. Trimming removed 7 bases at V and 1 base at J, with 13 bases between. From germline, CDR1 is MDHEN and CDR2 SYDVKM. The CDR3 DNA reads as TGTGCCAGCACCCGCGGGACGGTGAACACCGGGGAGCTGTTTTTT. Amino acid sequence: CASTRGTVNTGELFF.

As regards this clone: One junction end does not reproduce the germline sequence, and a read error may be involved. The chain is built from TRBV28 and TRBJ1-5; 8 nucleotides match TRBD1. The CDR3 consists of 16 residues. Per germline, CDR1 MDHEN and CDR2 SYDVKM. CDR3 loop: CASSSGQDRRNQPQHF. CDR3 bases: TGTGCCAGTAGTTCGGGACAGGACAGACGTAATCAGCCCCAGCATTTT. The variable domain in full, completed from reference TRBV28 and TRBJ1-5, reads DVKVTQSSRYLVKRTGEKVFLECVQDMDHENMFWYRQDPGLGLRLIYFSYDVKMKEKGDIPEGYSVSREKKERFSLILESASTNQTSMYLCASSSGQDRRNQPQHFGDGTRLSIL.

The chain has TRBV29-1 and TRBJ2-5; D unclear. The CDR3 covers 12 residues. Trimming shortened V by 4 bases and J by 5 bases, and 11 bases separated the two germline ends. The germline CDR1 and CDR2 sequences are SQVTM and ANQGSEA. CDR3: CSVVPALETQYF. The CDR3 DNA reads as TGCAGCGTTGTCCCGGCATTGGAGACCCAGTACTTC.

The chain recombines TRBV25-1 with TRBJ2-7, with D tentatively TRBD1 (6 bases). The CDR3 sequence is 15 residues long. Trimming removed 6 bases at V and 5 bases at J, with 20 bases between. Germline V CDR1 and CDR2: MGHDK, SYGVNS. The CDR3 sequence: CASREGTPMDHEQYF. The CDR3 DNA is TGTGCCAGCAGAGAAGGGACACCCATGGACCACGAGCAGTACTTC.

The rearrangement links TRBV3-1 (or the pseudogene TRBV3-2) to TRBJ2-5; D might be TRBD1 (6 bases). Trimming took off 1 base at V and 5 bases at J, with 17 bases between the two ends. Looked up from germline, CDR1 is LGHDT and CDR2 is YNNKEL (reference sequence). The CDR3 has 16 residues. CDR3 sequence: CASSQGAGTRGETQYF. CDR3 in DNA: TGTGCCAGCAGCCAAGGAGCCGGGACACGGGGCGAGACCCAGTACTTC.

The gene calls are TRBV19 and TRBJ1-2; 9 bases agree with TRBD1. There are 14 residues in the CDR3. After removal of 4 bases from V and 5 bases from J, the junction contained 5 bases not matched to a gene. Germline lookup yields CDR1 LNHDA and CDR2 SQIVND (reference sequence). CDR3 sequence: CASSTRDRVYGYTF. The DNA for the CDR3 is TGTGCCAGTAGTACTCGGGACAGGGTATATGGCTACACCTTC.

V is TRBV19 and J is TRBJ2-3; D not certain. Germline-derived CDR1 and CDR2 are LNHDA and SQIVND (reference sequence). The CDR3 consists of 14 residues. V was shortened by 1 base and J by 3 bases, with 8 bases between the two germline ends. DNA for the CDR3: TGTGCCAGTAGTATAGGATTGGTGACAGATACGCAGTATTTT. Translating it yields CASSIGLVTDTQYF.

The rearrangement links TRBV6-5 to TRBJ2-1, with TRBD2 matching 7 bases. From germline, CDR1 is MNHEY and CDR2 SVGAGI. The V gene end was trimmed by 8 bases and the J gene end by 7 bases; junction bases not matched to a gene: 11. CDR3 size: 14 residues. CDR3 residues: CASGRERGINEQFF. In DNA, the CDR3 is TGTGCCAGCGGGAGAGAGCGGGGCATAAATGAGCAGTTCTTC.

In this sample, this clone turned up a few times. The V and J genes are TRBV30 and TRBJ1-5; the D gene is possibly TRBD1 (6 bases). Germline CDR1 GTSNPN, CDR2 SVGIG (reference sequence). V shed 1 base and J shed 2 bases, with 6 bases lying between them. There are 13 residues in the CDR3. CDR3 region: CAWSGGRNQPQHF. As DNA, the CDR3 is TGTGCCTGGAGTGGGGGGCGCAATCAGCCCCAGCATTTT.

The V and J genes are TRBV7-2 and TRBJ2-7; 14 bases align to TRBD2. Germline V gene sequence: CDR1 SGHTA, CDR2 FQGNSA. Trimming took 5 bases from V and 2 from J; bases not matched to a gene: 5. This CDR3 region has 16 residues. The CDR3 DNA follows: TGTGCCAGCAGCCTAATGACTAGCGGGAGGGCCTACGAGCAGTACTTC. The encoded protein is CASSLMTSGRAYEQYF.

The rearrangement links TRBV9 to TRBJ2-2; a possible D gene is TRBD2 (5 bases). Trimming took off 2 bases at V and 2 bases at J, with 7 bases between the two ends. Germline V gene sequence: CDR1 SGDLS, CDR2 YYNGEE. CDR3 length: 14 residues. In DNA, the CDR3 is TGTGCCAGCAGCGTTGAGGGTAACACCGGGGAGCTGTTTTTT. It is translated as CASSVEGNTGELFF.

This clone is a singleton in its sample. The V call is TRBV7-9, the J call TRBJ2-5; 12 nucleotides align to TRBD2. Germline loops: CDR1 SEHNR, CDR2 FQNEAQ (reference sequence). The CDR3 spans 16 residues. Unmatched junction bases numbered 6, after V lost 5 bases and J lost 2 bases. The CDR3 loop is CASSRSSGGAQETQYF. In DNA, the CDR3 is TGTGCCAGCAGCCGTTCTAGCGGGGGGGCTCAAGAGACCCAGTACTTC.

The chain joins TRBV28 to TRBJ2-7; no clear D gene. Deletions cut 8 bases from V and 1 base from J, with 6 bases between. Germline CDR1 MDHEN, CDR2 SYDVKM. The CDR3 is 11 residues long. As DNA, the CDR3 is TGTGCCAGCGGATCTTCCTACGAGCAGTACTTC. Translating it yields CASGSSYEQYF.

The chain couples TRBV3-1 (or the pseudogene TRBV3-2) to TRBJ1-4; 8 bases are shared with TRBD1. V gave up 7 bases and J gave up 7 bases; unmatched junction bases: 5. Germline V gives CDR1 LGHDT, CDR2 YNNKEL (reference sequence). This CDR3 has 13 residues. CDR3: CASTPTGAEKLFF. The CDR3 DNA sequence: TGTGCCAGCACTCCGACAGGGGCTGAAAAACTGTTTTTT.

The chain has TRBV30 and TRBJ1-1; 8 positions agree with TRBD1. With 2 bases clipped from V and 11 bases from J, the junction kept 4 bases outside the gene matches. The germline V gene has CDR1 GTSNPN and CDR2 SVGIG (reference sequence). CDR3 length: 11 amino acids. CDR3 amino acids: CAWSQGAHAFF. In DNA, the CDR3 is TGTGCCTGGAGTCAGGGGGCTCACGCTTTCTTT.

Comments on this clone: One end of the junction is discordant with germline, which a read error may explain. The rearrangement links TRBV4-1 to TRBJ2-3, with D perhaps matching TRBD1 (9 bases). Germline lookup yields CDR1 MGHRA and CDR2 YSYEKL. There are 13 residues in the CDR3. The CDR3 is CASSQDSGTGLHF. CDR3 DNA sequence: TGCGCCAGCAGCCAAGATAGCGGGACAGGGTTACATTTT.

The V and J genes are TRBV28 and TRBJ2-1, with D perhaps assigned TRBD1 or TRBD2 (6 bases each). From germline, CDR1 is MDHEN and CDR2 SYDVKM. This CDR3 region has 14 residues. V dropped 5 bases and J dropped 9 bases, with 17 bases sitting between them. CDR3 sequence (DNA): TGTGCCAGCAGTAAATTAGGGGGGCAAGGTGAGCAGTTCTTC. It yields the protein CASSKLGGQGEQFF.

The sample holds one count of this clone. CDR3 protein: CASRAGGQNTGELFF. For the CDR3, the DNA is TGTGCCAGCAGGGCTGGGGGACAGAACACCGGGGAGCTGTTTTTT. V usage is TRBV7-8 and J usage is TRBJ2-2; TRBD1 might be the D (6 bases). The CDR3 length is 15 residues. Deletions cut 6 bases from V and 1 base from J, with 12 bases between. Germline V gene sequence: CDR1 SGHVS, CDR2 FQNEAQ.

This rearrangement joins TRBV3-1 (or the pseudogene TRBV3-2) to TRBJ2-2; 11 bases are shared with TRBD2. This CDR3 has 18 amino acids. The V gene end was trimmed by 1 base and the J gene end by 0 bases; junction bases not matched to a gene: 4. Germline values: CDR1 LGHDT, CDR2 YNNKEL (reference sequence). The CDR3 bases are TGTGCCAGCAGCCAAGTAGCGGGAGGGCCCTCGAACACCGGGGAGCTGTTTTTT. Translation gives CASSQVAGGPSNTGELFF.

The chain combines TRBV20-1 with TRBJ2-5; perhaps D is TRBD1 or TRBD2 (5 bases each). Germline V CDR1 and CDR2: DFQATT, SNEGSKA (reference sequence). The CDR3 sequence is 14 residues long. V lost 3 bases and J 5 bases, leaving 16 bases between the germline ends. CDR3 protein: CSASHTGPGETQYF. For the CDR3, the DNA is TGCAGTGCTAGTCACACGGGGCCGGGGGAGACCCAGTACTTC.

The chain combines TRBV5-8 with TRBJ2-7; 8 nucleotides agree with TRBD2. The length of the CDR3 is 14 residues. The trim removed 1 base at V and 7 bases at J, leaving 7 bases unmatched. Germline V lookup: CDR1 SGHTS, CDR2 YDEGEE. CDR3: CASSLKRERGEQYF. DNA for the CDR3: TGTGCCAGCAGCTTGAAGCGGGAGCGGGGGGAGCAGTACTTC.

The chain carries TRBV12-3 or TRBV12-4 and TRBJ1-3; D is undetermined. The V and J ends lost 2 bases and 6 bases respectively, with 2 bases between them. This CDR3 contains 11 residues. The CDR3 nucleotides read TGTGCCAGCAGTTTATTAAACACCATATATTTT. It is translated as CASSLLNTIYF.

The rearrangement uses TRBV6-5 and TRBJ1-4; D is possibly TRBD1 (5 bases). Germline V CDR1 and CDR2: MNHEY, SVGAGI. This CDR3 comprises 13 residues. Between the trimmed V and J ends, which lost 9 bases and 5 bases, there was a span of 13 bases. This CDR3 is CASSGKRNEKLFF. In DNA form, the CDR3 reads TGTGCCAGTTCAGGGAAAAGAAATGAAAAACTGTTTTTT.

The chain employs TRBV19 and TRBJ1-3, with a possible D match to TRBD1 (5 bases). Per germline, CDR1 LNHDA and CDR2 SQIVND (reference sequence). V shed 3 bases and J shed 2 bases, with 8 bases lying between them. The CDR3 length is 14 residues. CDR3 in DNA: TGTGCCAGTAGTATTGGGGGAGCTGGAAACACCATATATTTT. Protein product: CASSIGGAGNTIYF.

The chain has TRBV28 and TRBJ1-5; D might be TRBD1 (5 bases). Germline-derived CDR1 and CDR2 are MDHEN and SYDVKM. The CDR3 is 12 residues long. The V and J ends lost 5 bases and 11 bases respectively, with 13 bases between them. This CDR3 reads CASSRGTPAQHF. CDR3 DNA: TGTGCCAGCAGTCGCGGGACTCCGGCCCAGCATTTT. Combining the CDR3 with reference TRBV28 and TRBJ1-5 gives the whole variable domain DVKVTQSSRYLVKRTGEKVFLECVQDMDHENMFWYRQDPGLGLRLIYFSYDVKMKEKGDIPEGYSVSREKKERFSLILESASTNQTSMYLCASSRGTPAQHFGDGTRLSIL.

The chain links TRBV18 to TRBJ2-5; D ambiguous. CDR3 length equals 14 residues. The V end was cut by 2 bases, the J end by 1 base, with 8 bases between. Germline V gene sequence: CDR1 KGHSH, CDR2 LQKENI. This chain's CDR3 is CASSPFDTQETQYF. Written as DNA, the CDR3 is TGTGCCAGCTCACCATTCGACACCCAAGAGACCCAGTACTTC.